The 21 T cell receptor beta chains below were found in one sample sequenced in a study of CD8 T cells in Susac syndrome. An amount of RNA that ranged from roughly 0.45 to 1 ug was reverse transcribed with random hexamers. TCRdb re-called the immunoSEQ multiplex PCR reads through MiXCR, storing one row per CDR3 protein. The table includes under 550,000 distinct CDR3 sequences, more than 80% detected once. The sample taken for sequencing was CD8+ T cells from PBMCs. The receptors here all came from a human donor with multiple sclerosis.

The chain combines TRBV5-1 with TRBJ2-1; TRBD2 matches at 7 bases. This CDR3 has 14 amino acids. The V and J ends lost 2 bases and 6 bases, in that order; junction bases with no gene match: 5. CDR1 is SGHRS and CDR2 is YFSETQ in the germline V gene. The CDR3: CASSLSGNVNEQFF. DNA of the CDR3: TGCGCCAGCAGCTTAAGCGGGAACGTCAATGAGCAGTTCTTC.

The rearrangement joins TRBV5-6 to TRBJ2-3, with TRBD2 matching over 11 bases. Germline assignment: CDR1 SGHDT and CDR2 YYEEEE. The CDR3 sequence is 16 residues long. V shed 2 bases, J shed 3 bases, and the junction held 5 bases outside the gene matches. The CDR3 sequence is CASSFPGLAETDTQYF. For the CDR3, the DNA is TGTGCCAGCAGCTTCCCGGGACTAGCGGAGACAGATACGCAGTATTTT. The full variable domain, in which reference TRBV5-6 and TRBJ2-3 provide the parts outside the CDR3, is DAGVTQSPTHLIKTRGQQVTLRCSPKSGHDTVSWYQQALGQGPQFIFQYYEEEERQRGNFPDRFSGHQFPNYSSELNVNALLLGDSALYLCASSFPGLAETDTQYFGPGTRLTVL.

This chain connects TRBV27 to TRBJ1-4; no definite D call. The CDR3 extends over 11 amino acids. CDR1 and CDR2 from the germline V gene are MNHEY and SMNVEV (reference sequence). V lost 6 bases and J lost 7, with 6 bases in between. The CDR3 DNA reads as TGTGCCAGCAGGGAGGGTGAAAAACTGTTTTTT. Amino acid sequence: CASREGEKLFF.

This clonotype was seen only once. The chain joins TRBV28 to TRBJ1-1, with D possibly matching TRBD1 (6 bases). From germline, CDR1 is MDHEN and CDR2 SYDVKM. Trimming removed 2 bases from V and 8 bases from J, with 21 bases in between. CDR3 length equals 16 residues. The CDR3 spells CASSLIGQGQIPEAFF. The CDR3 DNA reads as TGTGCCAGCAGTTTAATCGGGCAGGGGCAGATCCCGGAAGCTTTCTTT.

The chain uses TRBV3-1 and TRBJ1-2, with no clear D. Per germline, CDR1 LGHDT and CDR2 YNNKEL (reference sequence). V dropped 2 bases and J dropped 1 base, with 5 bases sitting between them. This CDR3 has 13 residues. The CDR3 DNA reads TGTGCCAGCAGCCAATCCCGTAACTATGGCTACACCTTC. This sequence encodes CASSQSRNYGYTF.

This clonotype came up a few times. V usage is TRBV6-1 and J usage is TRBJ1-1; D is undetermined. The V gene lost 10 bases and the J gene lost 6 bases, with 15 bases spanning the gap. Germline values: CDR1 MNHNS, CDR2 SASEGT. This CDR3 has 12 residues. The CDR3 protein is CATLGGPAEAFF. Here the CDR3 DNA reads TGTGCCACCTTAGGAGGGCCTGCTGAAGCTTTCTTT.

This rearrangement joins TRBV28 to TRBJ1-1, with a tentative D call TRBD1 (5 bases). The germline V gene has CDR1 MDHEN and CDR2 SYDVKM. Trimming removed 10 bases at V and 1 base at J, with 10 bases between. This CDR3 spans 12 amino acids. The CDR3 coding sequence is TGTGCCATTACTGACAGGAACACTGAAGCTTTCTTT. It codes for CAITDRNTEAFF.

The chain is built from TRBV30 and TRBJ2-5; D is tentatively TRBD1 or TRBD2 (5 bases each). In germline, CDR1 is GTSNPN, CDR2 SVGIG (reference sequence). The CDR3 covers 14 residues. Trimming took off 0 bases at V and 1 base at J, with 9 bases between the two ends. CDR3 coding DNA: TGTGCCTGGAGTGTATACGGGACCCAAGAGACCCAGTACTTC. Translated: CAWSVYGTQETQYF.

The chain couples TRBV11-2 to TRBJ1-5, with 7 bases fitting TRBD1. In germline, CDR1 is SGHAT, CDR2 FQNNGV. V shed 5 bases, J shed 6 bases, and the junction held 7 bases outside the gene matches. CDR3 size: 14 residues. The CDR3 region is CASSPGGRGQPQHF. As DNA, the CDR3 is TGTGCCAGCAGCCCAGGGGGAAGGGGTCAGCCCCAGCATTTT.

CDR3 sequence (DNA): TGTGCCAGCAGTTTTGGACAGACGGGGAATGAGCAGTTCTTC. It encodes CASSFGQTGNEQFF. J is TRBJ2-1 and V is TRBV27; a weak D match, TRBD1 (6 bases). The V gene's germline CDR1 is MNHEY and CDR2 SMNVEV (reference sequence). The ends were cut back, 3 bases at V and 7 bases at J, with 13 bases in the middle. The CDR3 totals 14 residues.

As DNA, the CDR3 is TGTGCCAGCAGCTTAGATCGGACCAATGAGCAGTTCTTC. Amino acid sequence: CASSLDRTNEQFF. J is TRBJ2-1 and V is TRBV7-8, with D hard to call. The CDR3 is 13 amino acids. Germline CDR1 is SGHVS and CDR2 is FQNEAQ. V was cut by 1 base and J by 6 bases, with 7 bases left in between.

This chain uses TRBV30 with TRBJ2-5, with 10 bases fitting TRBD2. The V gene end was trimmed by 0 bases and the J gene end by 3 bases; junction bases not matched to a gene: 4. Germline V gives CDR1 GTSNPN, CDR2 SVGIG (reference sequence). The CDR3 length is 15 residues. The CDR3 DNA sequence: TGTGCCTGGAGTGTGGGAGCGGGAGGGGAAGAGACCCAGTACTTC. This translates into CAWSVGAGGEETQYF. Drawing the rest from reference TRBV30 and TRBJ2-5, the complete variable domain is SQTIHQWPATLVQPVGSPLSLECTVEGTSNPNLYWYRQAAGRGLQLLFYSVGIGQISSEVPQNLSASRPQDRQFILSSKKLLLSDSGFYLCAWSVGAGGEETQYFGPGTRLLVL.

The gene calls are TRBV30 and TRBJ1-1; TRBD1 might be the D (5 bases). The length of the CDR3 is 13 residues. Germline CDR1 and CDR2: GTSNPN and SVGIG (reference sequence). V dropped 3 bases and J dropped 6 bases, with 14 bases sitting between them. The CDR3 coding sequence is TGTGCCTGGAGCCGGGACGGCCAACCTGAAGCTTTCTTT. Its translation: CAWSRDGQPEAFF.

This clonotype was recorded once. The chain recombines TRBV6-5 with TRBJ2-1; tentative D call: TRBD1 (6 bases). Germline CDR1 MNHEY, CDR2 SVGAGI. The CDR3 extends over 13 amino acids. With 2 bases removed from V and 9 bases from J, the gap between germline ends came to 11 bases. The CDR3 DNA follows: TGTGCCAGCAGTTACGGGACCAGGGGTGAGCAGTTCTTC. Residues: CASSYGTRGEQFF.

CDR3 nucleotide sequence: TGTGCCAGCAGTTTGTGGGAGAACACTGAAGCTTTCTTT. Its translation: CASSLWENTEAFF. V and J are TRBV12-3 or TRBV12-4 and TRBJ1-1; D call uncertain. Trimming left V 3 bases short and J 1 base short, with 6 bases between. This CDR3 is 13 amino acids long.

The chain links TRBV2 to TRBJ1-3, with D uncertain. The CDR3 sequence is 14 residues long. The ends were cut back, 5 bases at V and 3 bases at J, with 11 bases in the middle. Germline V gene lookup returns CDR1 SNHLY and CDR2 FYNNEI. The CDR3 DNA sequence: TGTGCCAGCAGTCCCTACATCGGTGGAAACACCATATATTTT. Translated, it gives CASSPYIGGNTIYF.

The genes are TRBV7-9 and TRBJ2-3, with D hard to call. CDR1 SEHNR and CDR2 FQNEAQ come from the germline V gene (reference sequence). This CDR3 has 14 residues. The V and J ends lost 4 bases and 0 bases respectively, with 8 bases between them. CDR3 bases: TGTGCCAGCAGCTCGCAAAGTAGCACAGATACGCAGTATTTT. Its protein is CASSSQSSTDTQYF. Complete variable domain (other parts from reference TRBV7-9 and TRBJ2-3): DTGVSQNPRHKITKRGQNVTFRCDPISEHNRLYWYRQTLGQGPEFLTYFQNEAQLEKSRLLSDRFSAERPKGSFSTLEIQRTEQGDSAMYLCASSSQSSTDTQYFGPGTRLTVL.

V is TRBV4-1 and J is TRBJ2-7; no firm D call. CDR3 length: 13 amino acids. Looked up from germline, CDR1 is MGHRA and CDR2 is YSYEKL. With 1 base removed from V and 5 bases from J, the gap between germline ends came to 9 bases. The CDR3 bases are TGCGCCAGCAGCCAAGTGAAGTGGGACGAGCAGTACTTC. Translating it yields CASSQVKWDEQYF.

Here the CDR3 reads CASSLAALGQYSNQPQHF. The CDR3, as DNA: TGTGCCAGCAGCTTAGCGGCTCTGGGACAGTATAGCAATCAGCCCCAGCATTTT. V and J are TRBV7-6 and TRBJ1-5; the match to TRBD1 covers 7 bases. CDR1 is SGHVS, CDR2 FNYEAQ, per germline. The CDR3 runs 18 residues. Unmatched junction bases numbered 8, after V lost 0 bases and J lost 0 bases. The entire variable domain, with the rest obtained from reference TRBV7-6 and TRBJ1-5, is as follows: GAGVSQSPRYKVTKRGQDVALRCDPISGHVSLYWYRQALGQGPEFLTYFNYEAQQDKSGLPNDRFSAERPEGSISTLTIQRTEQRDSAMYRCASSLAALGQYSNQPQHFGDGTRLSIL.

This clonotype showed up just a few times. V and J are TRBV27 and TRBJ2-1; D perhaps matches TRBD2 (5 bases). V was shortened by 5 bases and J by 7 bases, with 12 bases between the two germline ends. CDR3 size: 13 residues. Germline lookup yields CDR1 MNHEY and CDR2 SMNVEV (reference sequence). The chain's CDR3 is CASSLGVGNEQFF. The CDR3 bases are TGTGCCAGCAGTCTGGGAGTAGGGAATGAGCAGTTCTTC.

The V gene is TRBV4-1, the J gene TRBJ1-2; D is uncertain. From germline, CDR1 is MGHRA and CDR2 YSYEKL. The CDR3 has 11 residues. Between the trimmed V and J ends, which lost 0 bases and 8 bases, there was a span of 4 bases. CDR3: CASSQEEGYTF. The CDR3 DNA is TGCGCCAGCAGCCAAGAGGAGGGCTACACCTTC.